These T cell receptor beta chains were read from a single sample in a study of beta chain features in type 1 diabetes. TCRdb's copy holds only in-frame clones and misses some; the assay was immunoSEQ multiplex PCR. The repertoire consists of more than 300,000 clones, with approximately 9.9% occurring once and the leading ten covering about 1%. Sequenced: central memory CD4+ T cells from blood. These receptors originate from a man between 25 and 39 years old with type 1 diabetes. The CDR3 runs from the conserved cysteine through the conserved F or W. The order of the fields is V gene, D gene, CDR3 protein. A D gene is named only where the DNA matches it firmly.

V gene: TRBV5-6
D gene: -
CDR3 protein: CASSLAGLGSENIQYF

V gene: TRBV6-6
D gene: -
CDR3 protein: CASSQGRGTEAFF

V gene: TRBV19
D gene: -
CDR3 protein: CASTATANSPLHF

V gene: TRBV7-2
D gene: -
CDR3 protein: CASSSGPYGYTF

V gene: TRBV5-1
D gene: -
CDR3 protein: CASSLDHNSPLHF

V gene: TRBV2
D gene: TRBD2
CDR3 protein: CASSAGLAGGNPWTDTQYF

V gene: TRBV7-2
D gene: -
CDR3 protein: CASSPRTTLNTEAFF

V gene: TRBV6-6
D gene: -
CDR3 protein: CASSSDGTYEQYF

V gene: TRBV6-5
D gene: -
CDR3 protein: CASSYEGRFRGETQYF

V gene: TRBV4-1
D gene: TRBD2
CDR3 protein: CASSQSGTSGLFHEQFF

V gene: TRBV7-2
D gene: TRBD1
CDR3 protein: CASSSLEGTAANYGYTF

V gene: TRBV7-2
D gene: -
CDR3 protein: CASSSGHQETQYF

V gene: TRBV11-2
D gene: TRBD1
CDR3 protein: CASRLGQVQETQYF

V gene: TRBV6-5
D gene: -
CDR3 protein: CASSSPSRTEKLFF

V gene: TRBV30
D gene: -
CDR3 protein: CAWRRIGNTEAFF

V gene: TRBV10-3
D gene: -
CDR3 protein: CAIGPRLGEQFF

V gene: TRBV30
D gene: TRBD2
CDR3 protein: CAWSVGLAGSETQYF

V gene: TRBV4-3
D gene: -
CDR3 protein: CASSQERRNTGELFF

V gene: TRBV10-3
D gene: -
CDR3 protein: CASSRQRRNTIYF

V gene: TRBV28
D gene: -
CDR3 protein: CASTTPGGGYGYTF

V gene: TRBV5-1
D gene: TRBD1
CDR3 protein: CASSATGGIETQYF